This TCR beta chain was retrieved from a study of blood T cell repertoires in COVID-19. Study information: T cells, B-cell-depleted T cells, or PBMCs supplied cDNA or gDNA.

Notes on this clone: The same CDR3 can be traced to other DNA sequences in this sample.

Assay used: immunoSEQ multiplex PCR; TCRdb lists only in-frame clones, some missing. Among some 240,000 clones listed, around nine tenths were seen once. Germline assignment: CDR1 MNHNS and CDR2 SASEGT. Trimming removed 0 bases at V and 7 bases at J, with 7 bases between. The CDR3 loop spans 13 amino acids. The chain combines TRBV6-1 with TRBJ1-5; D remains ambiguous. The material sequenced was peripheral blood. This sequence was found in a man aged 55 to 69 who had recovered from COVID-19. CDR3 sequence reads: CASSEARVQPQHF. The CDR3 nucleotides read TGTGCCAGCAGTGAAGCCCGGGTGCAGCCCCAGCATTTT.